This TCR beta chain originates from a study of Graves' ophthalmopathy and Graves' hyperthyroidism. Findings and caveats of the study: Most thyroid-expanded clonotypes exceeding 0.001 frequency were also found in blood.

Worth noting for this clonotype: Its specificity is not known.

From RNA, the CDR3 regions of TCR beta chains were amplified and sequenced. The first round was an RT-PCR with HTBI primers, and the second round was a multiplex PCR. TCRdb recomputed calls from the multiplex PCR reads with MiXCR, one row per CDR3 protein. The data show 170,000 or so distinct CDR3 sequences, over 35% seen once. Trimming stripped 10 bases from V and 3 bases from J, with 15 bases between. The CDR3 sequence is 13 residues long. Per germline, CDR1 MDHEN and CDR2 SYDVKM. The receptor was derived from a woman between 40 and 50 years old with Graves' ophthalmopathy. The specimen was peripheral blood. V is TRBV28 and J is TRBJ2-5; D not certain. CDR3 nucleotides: TGTGCCACACATCCTGGACCCGAAGAGACCCAGTACTTC. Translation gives CATHPGPEETQYF.